This TCR beta chain was profiled in a study of sequential checkpoint blockade in melanoma. Study as a whole: Patients were randomized 1:1 to nivolumab-then-ipilimumab or ipilimumab-then-nivolumab first-line. After both sequences, patients received maintenance nivolumab.

Per germline, CDR1 SGDLS and CDR2 YYNGEE. Trimming shortened V by 0 bases and J by 4 bases, and 7 bases separated the two germline ends. The CDR3 runs to 14 residues. Relative to its sample, this clone is medium-sized. Generated by immunoSEQ multiplex PCR, the TCRdb table keeps only in-frame clones and is missing some. The repertoire holds 13,000 or so clones, less than 55% seen once, with under 20% in the top ten. Stated treatment: randomized to nivolumab then ipilimumab (arm A) or the reverse (arm B). None of the patients previously received DNA-damaging chemotherapy. Live CD3+CD8+ CD19− CD56− cells were sorted from PBMCs.

This clonotype was obtained from a human donor with melanoma. The genes are TRBV9 and TRBJ2-2; the D is unclear. The specimen was CD8+ T cells sorted from blood (inferred from file names), collected from a patient given nivolumab and ipilimumab in sequence. CDR3 amino acids: CASSVGSGTGELFF. The CDR3 bases are TGTGCCAGCAGCGTAGGGAGTGGCACCGGGGAGCTGTTTTTT.